Described below is a single T cell receptor (beta chain) sequence and its context. What it binds is not known. This entry is derived from a study of T cell responses to AZD1222 COVID-19 vaccine. Study in general: Pooling of second doses given at about 4 or about 12 weeks was done. Study results and caveats: A mostly white British donor set with more females was recruited, and clonal diversity was possibly underestimated.

The CDR3 consists of 11 residues. From germline, CDR1 is LNHDA and CDR2 SQIVND (reference sequence). Only in-frame clones appear in the TCRdb table, and some are missing; sequencing was by immunoSEQ multiplex PCR. The data contain about 150,000 clones, about 91% of them singletons. The sample in question was peripheral blood, obtained on day 0 of AZD1222 vaccination. J is TRBJ1-2 and V is TRBV19, with unresolved D. This clonotype was sampled from an adult in good health. The CDR3 DNA reads as TGTGCTTCTACGGGAGGTTATGGCTACACCTTC. As protein: CASTGGYGYTF.